This T cell receptor beta chain is drawn from a study of CD8 T cells in Susac syndrome. Overall study results and limits: It was acknowledged by the study that relatively few individuals were included in its TCR sequencing and HLA analysis.

In regard to this clonotype: What it recognizes is unknown.

Random hexamers were used to reverse transcribe 0.5 to 1 ug of RNA. Amplification of the TCR beta CDR3 was carried out by immunoSEQ multiplex PCR, which spanned a total of 54 Vbeta and 13 Jbeta segments. Using its own MiXCR run on the immunoSEQ multiplex PCR reads, TCRdb lists one record per CDR3 protein. The table shows over 150,000 distinct CDR3 sequences, with roughly 96% occurring only once. Negative magnetic isolation gave CD8+ and CD4+ cells; FACS enriched CD8+ TEMRA. This receptor was obtained from a human donor with multiple sclerosis. Material: CD4+ T cells from PBMCs.

The CDR3 nucleotides read TGTGCCAGCAGCGCCCTAGCGGGGGGGCCTGATGAGCAGTTCTTC. Translated, it gives CASSALAGGPDEQFF. This chain uses TRBV9 with TRBJ2-1, with 12 bases fitting TRBD2. Germline V lookup: CDR1 SGDLS, CDR2 YYNGEE. The CDR3 consists of 15 residues. The ends lost 3 bases at V and 8 bases at J; junction bases unmatched: 6.